This T cell receptor (beta chain) was captured in a study of T cell changes during pregnancy in multiple sclerosis. Profiled with immunoSEQ multiplex PCR; TCRdb holds only in-frame clones, not every one. There are about 68,000 clones in the sample; about 89% occur only once, and 0.86% lies in the top ten. The source is a female donor with multiple sclerosis, enrolled in a pregnancy study. The sequenced sample was peripheral blood, obtained in the second trimester of pregnancy.

The CDR3 loop is CASSLSGYEQYF. In DNA, the CDR3 is TGTGCCAGCAGCCTAAGCGGCTACGAGCAGTACTTC. The chain is built from TRBV7-2 and TRBJ2-7; possible D gene TRBD2, 5 bases. Germline CDR1 is SGHTA and CDR2 is FQGNSA. The CDR3 covers 12 residues. V lost 5 bases and J 3 bases, leaving 8 bases between the germline ends.